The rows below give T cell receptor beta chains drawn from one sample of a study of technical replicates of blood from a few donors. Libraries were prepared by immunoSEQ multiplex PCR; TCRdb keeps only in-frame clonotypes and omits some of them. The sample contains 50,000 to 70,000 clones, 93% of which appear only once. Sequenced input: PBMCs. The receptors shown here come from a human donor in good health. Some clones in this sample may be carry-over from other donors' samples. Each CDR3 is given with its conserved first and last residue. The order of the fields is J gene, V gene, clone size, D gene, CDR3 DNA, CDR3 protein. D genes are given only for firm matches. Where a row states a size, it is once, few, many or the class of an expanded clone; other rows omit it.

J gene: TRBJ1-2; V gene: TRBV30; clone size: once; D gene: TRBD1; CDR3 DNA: TGTGCCTGGAGTGGCCTCGGACAGGGTACCTATGGCTACACCTTC; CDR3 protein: CAWSGLGQGTYGYTF
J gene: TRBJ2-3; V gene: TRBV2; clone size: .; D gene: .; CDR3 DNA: TGTGCCAGGAGGGATACGCAGTATTTT; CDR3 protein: CARRDTQYF
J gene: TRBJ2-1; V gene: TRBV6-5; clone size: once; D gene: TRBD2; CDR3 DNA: TGTGCCAGCAGTTACCTGCTAGCGGGGCTCGCTGAGCAGTTCTTC; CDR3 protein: CASSYLLAGLAEQFF
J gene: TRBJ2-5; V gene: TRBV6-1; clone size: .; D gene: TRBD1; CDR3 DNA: TGTGCCAGCAGCTCAGGACGGGGGACAGGAGAGACCCAGTACTTC; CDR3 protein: CASSSGRGTGETQYF
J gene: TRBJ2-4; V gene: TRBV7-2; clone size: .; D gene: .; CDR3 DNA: TGTGCCAGCAGCTCCGGGACACCTTACATTCAGTACTTC; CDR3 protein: CASSSGTPYIQYF
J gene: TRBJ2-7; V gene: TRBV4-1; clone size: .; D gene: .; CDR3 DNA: TGCGCCAGCAAACCACCGGACAGCTACGAGCAGTACTTC; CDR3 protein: CASKPPDSYEQYF
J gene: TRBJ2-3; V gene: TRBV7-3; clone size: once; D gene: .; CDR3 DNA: TGTGCCAGCAGCCTCAGGCGCACAGATACGCAGTATTTT; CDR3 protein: CASSLRRTDTQYF
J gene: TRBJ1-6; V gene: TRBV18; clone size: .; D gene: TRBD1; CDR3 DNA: TGTGCCAGCTCACCACAACAGGGGGCGGATTCACCCCTCCACTTT; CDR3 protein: CASSPQQGADSPLHF
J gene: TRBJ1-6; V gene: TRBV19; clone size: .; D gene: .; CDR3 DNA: TGTGCCAGTAGTGTACAGGGAAATTCACCCCTCCACTTT; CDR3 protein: CASSVQGNSPLHF
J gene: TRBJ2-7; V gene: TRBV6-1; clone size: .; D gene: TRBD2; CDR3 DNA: TGTGCCAGCAGTGAACTAGCGGGGAGCTCCTACGAGCAGTACTTC; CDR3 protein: CASSELAGSSYEQYF
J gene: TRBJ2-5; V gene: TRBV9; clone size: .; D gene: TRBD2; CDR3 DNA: TGTGCCAGCAGCGTAGGGCCGGGGGGACTTAAAGAGACCCAGTACTTC; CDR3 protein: CASSVGPGGLKETQYF
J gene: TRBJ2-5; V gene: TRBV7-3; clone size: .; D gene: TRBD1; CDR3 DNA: TGTGCCAGCAGACGATCGGGACAGCAACAAGAGACCCAGTACTTC; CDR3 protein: CASRRSGQQQETQYF
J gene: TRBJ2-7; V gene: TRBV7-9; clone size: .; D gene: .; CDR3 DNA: TGTGCCAGCAGCTTAGACCGCGGGTCCTACGAGCAGTACTTC; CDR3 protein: CASSLDRGSYEQYF
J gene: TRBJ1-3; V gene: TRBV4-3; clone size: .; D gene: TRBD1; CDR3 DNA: TGCGCCAGCAGCCAAGAAGAGGGGGCAGGCGGAAACACCATATATTTT; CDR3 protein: CASSQEEGAGGNTIYF
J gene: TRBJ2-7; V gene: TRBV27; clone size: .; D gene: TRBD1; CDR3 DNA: TGTGCCAGCAGTTACGTGAGGGACAGCTCCTACGAGCAGTACTTC; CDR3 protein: CASSYVRDSSYEQYF
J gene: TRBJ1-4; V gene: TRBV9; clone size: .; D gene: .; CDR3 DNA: TGTGCCAGCAGCGTAGGGCCCTTGGTGGGCCTAAGAGAAAAACTGTTTTTT; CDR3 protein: CASSVGPLVGLREKLFF
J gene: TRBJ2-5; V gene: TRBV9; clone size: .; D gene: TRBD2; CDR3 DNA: TGTGCCAGCAGCGCCGGGACTAGCGGGGGGCTACAAGAGACCCAGTACTTC; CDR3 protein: CASSAGTSGGLQETQYF
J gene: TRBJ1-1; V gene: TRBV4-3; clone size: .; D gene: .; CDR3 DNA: TGCGCCAGCAGTCCGGGGGACGACACTGAAGCTTTCTTT; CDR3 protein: CASSPGDDTEAFF
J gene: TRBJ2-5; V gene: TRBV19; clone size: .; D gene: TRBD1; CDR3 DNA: TGTGCCAGTAGTATGGGGGGGACAGGGGGTCGAGCGGAGACCCAGTACTTC; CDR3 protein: CASSMGGTGGRAETQYF
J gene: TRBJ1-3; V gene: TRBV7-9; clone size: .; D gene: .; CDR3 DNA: TGTGCCAGCAGCCCTACGGGTCTCACCAGAAACACCATATATTTT; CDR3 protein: CASSPTGLTRNTIYF
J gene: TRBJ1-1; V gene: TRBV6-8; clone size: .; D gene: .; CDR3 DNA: TGTGCCAGCAGCCTACGGACTGTCACCATGAACACTGAAGCTTTCTTT; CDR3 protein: CASSLRTVTMNTEAFF
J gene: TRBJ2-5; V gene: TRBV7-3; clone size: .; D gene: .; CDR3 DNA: TGTGCCAGCAGCTTGACTAGGGATGAGACCCAGTACTTC; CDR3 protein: CASSLTRDETQYF
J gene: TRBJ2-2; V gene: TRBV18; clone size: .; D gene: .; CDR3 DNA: TGTGCCAGCTCACCTTCCCTCCCGGGGGAAACCGGGGAGCTGTTTTTT; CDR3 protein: CASSPSLPGETGELFF
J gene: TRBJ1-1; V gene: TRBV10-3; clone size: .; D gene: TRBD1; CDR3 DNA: TGTGCCATCACCAGAACCGGACAGGACGGGGGTGAAGCTTTCTTT; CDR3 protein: CAITRTGQDGGEAFF
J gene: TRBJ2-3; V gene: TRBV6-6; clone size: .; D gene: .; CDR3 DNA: TGTGCCAGCTGTTTGCTCGGGGGTAGCACAGATACGCAGTATTTT; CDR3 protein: CASCLLGGSTDTQYF
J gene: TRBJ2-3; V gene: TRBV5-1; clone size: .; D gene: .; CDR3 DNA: TGCGCCAGCAGCTTGGAGCAGTGGCAGGGCGCAGATACGCAGTATTTT; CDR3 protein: CASSLEQWQGADTQYF
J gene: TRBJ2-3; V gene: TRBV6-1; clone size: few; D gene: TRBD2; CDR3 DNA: TGTGCCAGCAGTGTCGAGCGGGGGGGCGCCGCAGATACGCAGTATTTT; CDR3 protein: CASSVERGGAADTQYF
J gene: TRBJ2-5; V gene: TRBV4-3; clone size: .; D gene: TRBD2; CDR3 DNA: TGCGCCAGCAGCCCGGGGGGGGCAAGATTTACGGGGACCCAGTACTTC; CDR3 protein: CASSPGGARFTGTQYF
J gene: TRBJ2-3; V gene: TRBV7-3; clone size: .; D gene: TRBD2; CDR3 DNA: TGTGCCAGCAGCCTGGGACTAGCGGGCCCCTGGGATACGCAGTATTTT; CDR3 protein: CASSLGLAGPWDTQYF
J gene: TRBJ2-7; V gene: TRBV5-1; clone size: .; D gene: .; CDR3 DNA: TGCGCCAGCAGCCTCGGACAAGGCCAGTACTTC; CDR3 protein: CASSLGQGQYF
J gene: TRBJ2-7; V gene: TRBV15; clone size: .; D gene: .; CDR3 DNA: TGTGCCACCAGCAGATCACGGGAAATCGACGAGCAGTACTTC; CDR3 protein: CATSRSREIDEQYF
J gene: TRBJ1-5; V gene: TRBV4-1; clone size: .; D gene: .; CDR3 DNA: TGCGCCAGCAGCCAAGATCAGGTAGGGGCTCAGCCCCAGCATTTT; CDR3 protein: CASSQDQVGAQPQHF
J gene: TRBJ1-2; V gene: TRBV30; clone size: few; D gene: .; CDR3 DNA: TGTGCCTGGAGTGTACCCCAGGGTCGCGGCTACACCTTC; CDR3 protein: CAWSVPQGRGYTF
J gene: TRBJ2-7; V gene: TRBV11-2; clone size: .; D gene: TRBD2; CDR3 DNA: TGTGCAACCTGTTATCCGAGACTAGCGGGGGCATCCTACGAGCAGTACTTC; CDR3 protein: CATCYPRLAGASYEQYF
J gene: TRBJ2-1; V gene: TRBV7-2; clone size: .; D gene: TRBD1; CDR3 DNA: TGTGCCAGCAGCTCCACAGGGGGCAATGAGCAGTTCTTC; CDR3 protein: CASSSTGGNEQFF
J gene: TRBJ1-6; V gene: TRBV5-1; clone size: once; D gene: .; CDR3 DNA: TGCGCCAGCAGCTTGGAGGGGACAAGCAATTCACCCCTCCACTTT; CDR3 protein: CASSLEGTSNSPLHF
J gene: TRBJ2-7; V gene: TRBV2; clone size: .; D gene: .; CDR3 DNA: TGTGCCAGCAAAGTCGGGGTAGGGTTGTACTACGAGCAGTACTTC; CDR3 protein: CASKVGVGLYYEQYF